The 17 T cell receptor beta chains below come from one sample, sequenced in a study of blood T cells in healthy people across ages. Next came a second PCR, run for roughly 6 to 11 cycles, which used a sample-barcoded 5' primer along with a J-beta primer mix. One entry per CDR3 protein results from TCRdb running MiXCR on the 5' RACE reads. The data contain 800,000 to 950,000 distinct CDR3 sequences, approximately 32% of them singletons. These data were also reused for a study on T cells of mothers and their children.

The source material was blood. The receptors were gathered from a woman aged 40 to 49 in good health.

This clonotype came up a few times. The genes are TRBV10-3 and TRBJ1-4; the D gene is possibly TRBD1 (5 bases). The CDR3 contains 13 residues. The V gene lost 6 bases and the J gene lost 4 bases, with 9 bases spanning the gap. Germline CDR1 and CDR2: ENHRY and SYGVKD. Written as DNA, the CDR3 is TGTGCCATCAGGAGAGGGGTTAATGAAAAACTGTTTTTT. Its protein product is CAIRRGVNEKLFF.

This clonotype was seen a handful of times. V gene TRBV12-3 or TRBV12-4 combines with J gene TRBJ2-1, with 9 bases fitting TRBD1. Trimming removed 8 bases from V and 8 bases from J; junction bases left unmatched: 10. This CDR3 has 14 residues. The CDR3 loop reads CASAQQGARDEQFF. CDR3 coding DNA: TGTGCCAGCGCACAACAGGGGGCGCGCGATGAGCAGTTCTTC.

J is TRBJ2-5 and V is TRBV28; D remains ambiguous. The germline V and J ends were trimmed by 5 bases and 3 bases, with 13 bases remaining between them. This CDR3 contains 14 residues. Germline CDR1 is MDHEN and CDR2 is SYDVKM. The CDR3 sequence is CASSPGPEKETQYF. The DNA for the CDR3 is TGTGCCAGCAGTCCAGGACCGGAAAAAGAGACCCAGTACTTC.

V gene TRBV7-8 combines with J gene TRBJ2-7, with D perhaps matching TRBD2 (5 bases). Trimming cost V 0 bases and J 3 bases, with 18 bases left between them. The germline CDR1 and CDR2 sequences are SGHVS and FQNEAQ. This CDR3 has 17 residues. The CDR3 nucleotides read TGTGCCAGCAGCTTAGCGAGGGCCCGGCGCGACTTCTACGAGCAGTACTTC. Translated, it gives CASSLARARRDFYEQYF.

The V call is TRBV9, the J call TRBJ2-7; 9 bases align to TRBD1. The CDR3 has 17 residues. V shed 3 bases and J 6 bases; nucleotides not matched to a gene: 16. CDR1 is SGDLS and CDR2 is YYNGEE in the germline V gene. CDR3 loop: CASSAMQAGTGFGEQYF. The CDR3 DNA is TGTGCCAGCAGCGCTATGCAGGCAGGGACAGGGTTTGGCGAGCAGTACTTC.

This clonotype was picked up a small number of times. The rearrangement links TRBV18 to TRBJ2-5; D remains ambiguous. The CDR3 is made up of 14 amino acids. V was cut by 0 bases and J by 7 bases, with 12 bases left in between. CDR1 is KGHSH, CDR2 LQKENI, per germline. In nucleotides, the CDR3 is TGTGCCAGCTCACCACCAGCACGGACGGGGACCCAGTACTTC. It specifies CASSPPARTGTQYF.

Comment on this clonotype: An end of the junction does not agree with germline; a read error may underlie this. This sequence joins TRBV27 and TRBJ2-3; D is uncertain. Germline V gene data show CDR1 as MNHEY and CDR2 as SMNVEV (reference sequence). The CDR3 consists of 13 residues. The CDR3: CAGSSYEWDTQYF. In DNA, the CDR3 is TGTGCCGGCAGTAGTTACGAGTGGGATACGCAGTATTTT.

This chain joins TRBV18 and TRBJ2-3; 7 nucleotides match TRBD2. J was trimmed by 5 bases and V by 2 bases; bases with no gene match: 7. The V gene's germline CDR1 is KGHSH and CDR2 LQKENI. CDR3 length: 15 amino acids. The CDR3 loop reads CASSPSGADGDTQYF. The CDR3 DNA sequence: TGTGCCAGCTCACCAAGCGGGGCGGATGGAGATACGCAGTATTTT.

This clonotype came up a few times. The genes are TRBV7-8 and TRBJ2-7, with D unresolved. With 8 bases removed from V and 3 bases from J, the gap between germline ends came to 14 bases. Per the germline V gene, CDR1 is SGHVS and CDR2 is FQNEAQ. This CDR3 is built from 13 residues. Here the CDR3 DNA reads TGTGCCAGCGGACCCATAAAGAGCTACGAGCAGTACTTC. The encoded protein is CASGPIKSYEQYF.

This clonotype showed up many times. CDR3 sequence reads: CASSYEGYTEAFF. CDR3 nucleotides: TGTGCCAGCAGTTATGAGGGCTACACTGAAGCTTTCTTT. V usage is TRBV6-2 or TRBV6-3 and J usage is TRBJ1-1; D remains ambiguous. V lost 3 bases and J lost 3, with 8 bases in between. The CDR3 spans 13 residues. The germline V gene encodes CDR1 MNHEY and CDR2 SVGEGT.

This clonotype appeared a few times. The rearrangement links TRBV24-1 to TRBJ2-3; 7 positions agree with TRBD2. This CDR3 is 14 amino acids long. The germline V gene encodes CDR1 KGHDR and CDR2 SFDVKD. Unmatched junction bases numbered 7, after V lost 9 bases and J lost 2 bases. The CDR3 is CATSLAAFTDTQYF. The CDR3 coding sequence is TGTGCCACCTCTCTAGCGGCTTTCACAGATACGCAGTATTTT.

In its sample, this clonotype was seen many times. The V call is TRBV11-2, the J call TRBJ2-1; 9 nucleotides align to TRBD2. CDR1 is SGHAT, CDR2 FQNNGV, per germline. Trimming at V came to 5 bases and at J to 6 bases, leaving 8 bases not matched to a gene. CDR3 length: 15 residues. CDR3 DNA: TGTGCCAGCAGCCCCGGCGGGGGGGCCAGCAATGAGCAGTTCTTC. It specifies CASSPGGGASNEQFF.

This clonotype was found many times. The V call is TRBV6-6, the J call TRBJ2-5; D perhaps matches TRBD1 (5 bases). This CDR3 region has 13 residues. CDR1 and CDR2 (germline): MNHNY, SVGAGI (reference sequence). Trimming took off 2 bases at V and 5 bases at J, with 9 bases between the two ends. The CDR3 nucleotides read TGTGCCAGCAGTTACGGGGCCCCCGAGACCCAGTACTTC. Residues: CASSYGAPETQYF.

This clonotype has a handful of counts. V is TRBV7-9 and J is TRBJ1-5; unclear D gene. There are 14 residues in the CDR3. Per the germline V gene, CDR1 is SEHNR and CDR2 is FQNEAQ (reference sequence). Deletions cut 2 bases from V and 5 bases from J, with 10 bases between. CDR3 region: CASSLQTQDQPQHF. Here the CDR3 DNA reads TGTGCCAGCAGCTTACAGACCCAAGATCAGCCCCAGCATTTT.

This chain uses TRBV7-2 with TRBJ2-1; maybe TRBD2 (8 bases). The CDR3 covers 17 residues. Trimming shortened V by 5 bases and J by 3 bases, and 20 bases separated the two germline ends. Germline V gene lookup returns CDR1 SGHTA and CDR2 FQGNSA. The CDR3 is CASSIISGTDIYNEQFF. As DNA, the CDR3 is TGTGCCAGCAGCATTATTAGCGGGACAGATATCTACAATGAGCAGTTCTTC.

CDR3 sequence (DNA): TGTGCCAGCAGGCAACAGGGGGACAAGAACTATGGCTACACCTTC. This encodes CASRQQGDKNYGYTF. The chain combines TRBV11-2 with TRBJ1-2, with 8 positions matching TRBD1. CDR1 and CDR2 (germline): SGHAT, FQNNGV. The CDR3 extends over 15 amino acids. The V gene end was trimmed by 6 bases and the J gene end by 2 bases; junction bases not matched to a gene: 8.

There are many counts of this clonotype. V is TRBV20-1 and J is TRBJ1-2; D unclear. The CDR3 sequence is 12 residues long. The germline V and J ends were trimmed by 3 bases and 6 bases, with 11 bases remaining between them. Germline CDR1 DFQATT, CDR2 SNEGSKA (reference sequence). For the CDR3, the DNA is TGCAGTGCTAGGTGGGGAAGGGATGGCTACACCTTC. Amino acids: CSARWGRDGYTF.